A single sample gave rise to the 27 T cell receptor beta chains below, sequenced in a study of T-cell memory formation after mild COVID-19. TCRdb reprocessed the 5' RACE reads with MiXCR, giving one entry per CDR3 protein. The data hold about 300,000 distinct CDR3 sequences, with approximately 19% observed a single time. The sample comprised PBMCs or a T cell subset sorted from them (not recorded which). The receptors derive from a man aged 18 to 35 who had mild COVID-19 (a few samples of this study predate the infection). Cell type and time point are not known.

The CDR3, as DNA: TGTGCCCCCCAACGGGGACATATGACCGGGGAGCTGTTTTTT. Translation: CAPQRGHMTGELFF. The chain joins TRBV10-3 to TRBJ2-2, with a weak D call TRBD1 (6 bases). CDR1 ENHRY and CDR2 SYGVKD come from the germline V gene. The CDR3 extends over 14 amino acids. V was clipped by 11 bases and J by 5 bases, with 18 bases between them.

In DNA, the CDR3 is TGTGCCAGCTCACCACTGATGACGGGACAGAGTTCCTACGAGCAGTACTTC. Translation gives CASSPLMTGQSSYEQYF. The rearrangement joins TRBV18 to TRBJ2-7; 7 bases match TRBD1. This CDR3 contains 17 residues. CDR1 is KGHSH and CDR2 is LQKENI in the germline V gene. Unmatched junction bases numbered 10, after V lost 1 base and J lost 1 base.

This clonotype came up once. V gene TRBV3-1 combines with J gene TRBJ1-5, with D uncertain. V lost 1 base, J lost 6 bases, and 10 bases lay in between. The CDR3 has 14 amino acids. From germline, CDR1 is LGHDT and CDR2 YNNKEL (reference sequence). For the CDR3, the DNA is TGTGCCAGCAGCCAAGCGGCGAGGATTCAGCCCCAGCATTTT. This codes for CASSQAARIQPQHF.

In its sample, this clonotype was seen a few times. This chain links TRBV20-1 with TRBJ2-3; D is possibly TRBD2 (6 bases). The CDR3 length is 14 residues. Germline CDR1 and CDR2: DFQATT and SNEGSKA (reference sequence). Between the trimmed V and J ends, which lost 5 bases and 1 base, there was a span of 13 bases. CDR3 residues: CSAPRRGGTDTQYF. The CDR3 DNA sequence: TGCAGTGCTCCCCGGCGGGGAGGCACAGATACGCAGTATTTT.

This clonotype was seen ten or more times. Here the CDR3 reads CSGMDTEAFF. As DNA, the CDR3 is TGCAGCGGGATGGACACTGAAGCTTTCTTT. This sequence joins TRBV29-1 and TRBJ1-1; D not certain. Between the trimmed V and J ends, which lost 7 bases and 3 bases, there was a span of 6 bases. The CDR3 is made up of 10 amino acids. The germline V gene has CDR1 SQVTM and CDR2 ANQGSEA.

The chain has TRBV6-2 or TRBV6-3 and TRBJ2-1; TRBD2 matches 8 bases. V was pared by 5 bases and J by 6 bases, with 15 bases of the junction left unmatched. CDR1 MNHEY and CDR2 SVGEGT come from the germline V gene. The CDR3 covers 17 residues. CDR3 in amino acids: CASSPRVSSGNFNEQFF. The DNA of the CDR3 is TGTGCCAGCAGTCCCCGAGTGAGTAGCGGGAATTTCAATGAGCAGTTCTTC.

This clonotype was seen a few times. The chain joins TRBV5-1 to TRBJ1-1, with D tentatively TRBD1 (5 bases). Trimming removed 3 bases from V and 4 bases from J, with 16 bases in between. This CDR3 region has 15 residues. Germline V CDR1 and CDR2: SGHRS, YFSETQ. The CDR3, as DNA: TGCGCCAGCAGCTCCTCCAGGGAGGGAGGCACTGAAGCTTTCTTT. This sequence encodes CASSSSREGGTEAFF.

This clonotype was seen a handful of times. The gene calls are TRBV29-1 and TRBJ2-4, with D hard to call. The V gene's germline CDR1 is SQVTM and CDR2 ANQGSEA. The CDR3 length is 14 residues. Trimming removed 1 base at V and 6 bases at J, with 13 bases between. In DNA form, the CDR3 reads TGCAGCGTTGAAGGAGGAACTTCCGGAAACATTCAGTACTTC. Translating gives CSVEGGTSGNIQYF.

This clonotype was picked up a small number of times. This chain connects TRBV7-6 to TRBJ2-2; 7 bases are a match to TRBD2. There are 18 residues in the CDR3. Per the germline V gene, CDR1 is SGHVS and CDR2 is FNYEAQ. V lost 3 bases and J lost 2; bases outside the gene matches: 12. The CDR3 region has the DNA TGTGCCAGCAGCTTGTCCGCGGGGGTAGGGTCTAACACCGGGGAGCTGTTTTTT. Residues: CASSLSAGVGSNTGELFF.

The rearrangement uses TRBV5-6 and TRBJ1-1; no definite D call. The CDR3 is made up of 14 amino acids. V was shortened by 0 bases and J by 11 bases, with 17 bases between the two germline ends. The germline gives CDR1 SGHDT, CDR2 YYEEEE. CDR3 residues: CASSLAGSSPRAFF. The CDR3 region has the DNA TGTGCCAGCAGCTTGGCGGGCAGCTCGCCCCGGGCTTTCTTT. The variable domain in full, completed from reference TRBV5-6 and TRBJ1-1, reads DAGVTQSPTHLIKTRGQQVTLRCSPKSGHDTVSWYQQALGQGPQFIFQYYEEEERQRGNFPDRFSGHQFPNYSSELNVNALLLGDSALYLCASSLAGSSPRAFFGQGTRLTVV.

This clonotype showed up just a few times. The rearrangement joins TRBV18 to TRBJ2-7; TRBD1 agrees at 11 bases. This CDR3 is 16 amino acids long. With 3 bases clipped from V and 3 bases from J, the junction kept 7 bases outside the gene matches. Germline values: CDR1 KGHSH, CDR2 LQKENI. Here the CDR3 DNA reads TGTGCCAGCTCACCCAACGGGGGACAGGGGGTCTACGAGCAGTACTTC. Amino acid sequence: CASSPNGGQGVYEQYF.

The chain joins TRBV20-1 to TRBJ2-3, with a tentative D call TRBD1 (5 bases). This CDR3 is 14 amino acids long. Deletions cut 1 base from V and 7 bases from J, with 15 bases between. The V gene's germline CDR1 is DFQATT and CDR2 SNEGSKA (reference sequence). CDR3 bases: TGCAGTGCTAGAGCCCCAGGGTTTTCAAATACGCAGTATTTT. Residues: CSARAPGFSNTQYF.

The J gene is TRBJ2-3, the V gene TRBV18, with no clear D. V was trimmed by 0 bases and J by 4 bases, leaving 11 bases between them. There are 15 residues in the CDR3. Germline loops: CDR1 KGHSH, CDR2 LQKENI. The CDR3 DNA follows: TGTGCCAGCTCACCACCGGAAAGGGTGGCAGATACGCAGTATTTT. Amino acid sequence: CASSPPERVADTQYF.

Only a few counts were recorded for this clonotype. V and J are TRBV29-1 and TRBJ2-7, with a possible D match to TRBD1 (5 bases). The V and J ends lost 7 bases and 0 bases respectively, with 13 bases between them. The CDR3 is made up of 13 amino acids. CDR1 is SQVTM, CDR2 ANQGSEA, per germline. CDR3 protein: CSARRQNSYEQYF. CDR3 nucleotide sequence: TGCAGCGCCCGGAGACAGAACTCCTACGAGCAGTACTTC.

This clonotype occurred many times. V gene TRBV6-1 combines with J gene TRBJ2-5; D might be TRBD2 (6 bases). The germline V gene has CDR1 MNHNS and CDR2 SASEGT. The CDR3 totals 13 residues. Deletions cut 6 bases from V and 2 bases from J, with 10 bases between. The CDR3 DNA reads TGTGCCAGCAGGCGGGGTCCGCAAGAGACCCAGTACTTC. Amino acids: CASRRGPQETQYF.

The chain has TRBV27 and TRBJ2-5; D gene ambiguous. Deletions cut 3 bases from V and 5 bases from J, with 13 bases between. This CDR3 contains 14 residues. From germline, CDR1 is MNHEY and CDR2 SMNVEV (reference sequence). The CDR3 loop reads CASSFSRYFETQYF. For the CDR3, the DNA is TGTGCCAGCAGTTTTTCGCGGTACTTCGAGACCCAGTACTTC.

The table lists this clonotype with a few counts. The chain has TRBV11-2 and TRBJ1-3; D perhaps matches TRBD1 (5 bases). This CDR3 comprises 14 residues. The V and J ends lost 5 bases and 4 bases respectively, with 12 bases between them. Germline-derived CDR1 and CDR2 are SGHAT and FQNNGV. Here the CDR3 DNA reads TGTGCCAGCAGCCCCGCGGGGGTCGGAAACACCATATATTTT. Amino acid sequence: CASSPAGVGNTIYF.

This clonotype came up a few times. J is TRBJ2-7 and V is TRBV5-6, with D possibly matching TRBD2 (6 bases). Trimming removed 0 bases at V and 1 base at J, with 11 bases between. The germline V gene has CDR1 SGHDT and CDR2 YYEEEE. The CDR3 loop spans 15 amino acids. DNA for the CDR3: TGTGCCAGCAGCTTGGAGGGTCTAGCGTCCTACGAGCAGTACTTC. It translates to CASSLEGLASYEQYF.

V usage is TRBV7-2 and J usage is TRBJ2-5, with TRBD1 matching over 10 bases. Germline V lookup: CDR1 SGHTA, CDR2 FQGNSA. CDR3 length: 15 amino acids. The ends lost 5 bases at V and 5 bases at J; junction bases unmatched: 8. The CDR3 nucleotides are TGTGCCAGCAGCAGAGGACAGGGGGGTCGTGAGACCCAGTACTTC. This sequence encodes CASSRGQGGRETQYF.

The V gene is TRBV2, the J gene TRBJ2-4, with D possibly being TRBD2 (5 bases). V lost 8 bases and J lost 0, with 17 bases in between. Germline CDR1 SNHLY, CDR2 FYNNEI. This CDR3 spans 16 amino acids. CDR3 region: CASGEMDLLAKNIQYF. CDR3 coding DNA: TGTGCCAGCGGGGAGATGGACCTTCTAGCCAAAAACATTCAGTACTTC.

The CDR3 region is CSALRSGPHTDTQYF. DNA for the CDR3: TGCAGTGCCCTCCGATCCGGACCCCACACAGATACGCAGTATTTT. The J gene is TRBJ2-3, the V gene TRBV20-1; D is ambiguous. The CDR3 covers 15 residues. The V gene's germline CDR1 is DFQATT and CDR2 SNEGSKA (reference sequence). Deletions cut 6 bases from V and 2 bases from J, with 18 bases between.

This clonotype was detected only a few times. CDR3 amino acids: CASRPADREGRFF. The DNA for the CDR3 is TGCGCCAGCAGACCAGCCGACAGGGAGGGCCGGTTCTTC. This sequence joins TRBV5-1 and TRBJ2-1; tentatively, D is TRBD1 or TRBD2 (7 bases each). CDR1 SGHRS and CDR2 YFSETQ come from the germline V gene. Trimming left V 5 bases short and J 15 bases short, with 21 bases between. The CDR3 is 13 residues long.

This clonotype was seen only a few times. CDR3 sequence (DNA): TGCGCCAGCAGCTCCGGGAAAGAGACCCAGTACTTC. This encodes CASSSGKETQYF. The chain has TRBV5-1 and TRBJ2-5; D is possibly TRBD2 (5 bases). There are 12 residues in the CDR3. Trimming cost V 3 bases and J 3 bases, with 6 bases left between them. CDR1 is SGHRS and CDR2 is YFSETQ in the germline V gene.

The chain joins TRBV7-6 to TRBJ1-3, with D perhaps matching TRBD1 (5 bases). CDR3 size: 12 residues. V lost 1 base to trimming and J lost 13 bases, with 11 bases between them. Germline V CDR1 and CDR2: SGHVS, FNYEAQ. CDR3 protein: CASSLGGGSIYF. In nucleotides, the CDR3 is TGTGCCAGCAGCTTAGGGGGCGGCTCGATATATTTT.

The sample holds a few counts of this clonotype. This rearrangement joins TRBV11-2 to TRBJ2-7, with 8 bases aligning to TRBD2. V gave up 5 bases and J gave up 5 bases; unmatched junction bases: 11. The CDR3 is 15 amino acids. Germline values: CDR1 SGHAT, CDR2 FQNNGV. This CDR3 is CASSPRRGGLDEQYV. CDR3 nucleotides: TGTGCCAGCAGCCCGCGACGGGGGGGGCTGGACGAGCAGTACGTC.

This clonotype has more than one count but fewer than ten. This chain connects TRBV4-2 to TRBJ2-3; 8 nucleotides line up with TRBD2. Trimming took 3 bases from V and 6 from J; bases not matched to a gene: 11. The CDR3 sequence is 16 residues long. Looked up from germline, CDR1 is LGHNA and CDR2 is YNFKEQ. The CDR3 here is CASSHRAGDVTDTQYF. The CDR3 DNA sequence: TGTGCCAGCAGCCACCGAGCGGGAGACGTGACGGATACGCAGTATTTT.

The CDR3 region has the DNA TGTGCCATCAGTGCGGACATTTCCAATGAGCAGTTCTTC. Residues: CAISADISNEQFF. The J gene is TRBJ2-1, the V gene TRBV10-3; tentative D call: TRBD1 (5 bases). Germline CDR1 ENHRY, CDR2 SYGVKD. The CDR3 is 13 amino acids. V was cut by 4 bases and J by 6 bases, with 10 bases left in between.